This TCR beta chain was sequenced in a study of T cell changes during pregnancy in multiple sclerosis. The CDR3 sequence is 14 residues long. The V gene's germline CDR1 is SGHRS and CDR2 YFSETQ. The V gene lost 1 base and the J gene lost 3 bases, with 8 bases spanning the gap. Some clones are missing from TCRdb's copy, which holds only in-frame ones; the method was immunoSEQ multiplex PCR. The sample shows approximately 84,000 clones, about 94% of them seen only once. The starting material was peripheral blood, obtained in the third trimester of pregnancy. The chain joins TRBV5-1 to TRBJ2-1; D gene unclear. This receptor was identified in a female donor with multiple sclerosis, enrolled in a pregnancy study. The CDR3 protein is CASSLNSIYNEQFF. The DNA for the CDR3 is TGCGCCAGCAGCTTGAACTCGATCTACAATGAGCAGTTCTTC.